This T cell receptor beta chain was profiled in a study of T cell repertoires in cytomegalovirus infection. On this clonotype itself: As yet, its antigen is unknown.

Broader study findings: Individuals carrying CMV plus the relevant HLA were identified by cumulative frequency of public TCR beta families.

The germline V gene has CDR1 SGDLS and CDR2 YYNGEE. CDR3 length: 14 residues. V was trimmed by 3 bases and J by 4 bases, leaving 11 bases between them. MiXCR, run by TCRdb on the reads, gives a single entry per CDR3 protein. The table shows 560,000 or so distinct CDR3 sequences, with 16% occurring only once. J is TRBJ1-5 and V is TRBV9; D possibly corresponds to TRBD1 (6 bases). This TCR derives from a human donor in good health (CMV status not recorded). Some clones in this sample may be carry-over from other donors' samples. Input material: CD8+ T cells from PBMCs. For the CDR3, the DNA is TGTGCCAGCAGCGCCGGACAGACAAATCAGCCCCAGCATTTT. Amino acid sequence: CASSAGQTNQPQHF.